The 19 T cell receptor beta chains below were found in one sample sequenced in a study of control samples from healthy donors and cancer patients. The table came from immunoSEQ multiplex PCR; TCRdb's copy has only in-frame clones and leaves some out. This table holds 100,000 to 150,000 clones, more than 75% found once. Sequencing was performed on blood. These receptors originate from a man in his sixties in good health.

This chain links TRBV3-1 (or the pseudogene TRBV3-2) with TRBJ2-2; D is ambiguous. This CDR3 spans 15 amino acids. Trimming left V 0 bases short and J 8 bases short, with 13 bases between. Germline CDR1 LGHDT, CDR2 YNNKEL (reference sequence). CDR3 in amino acids: CASSQDPPGLGELFF. The CDR3 DNA reads TGTGCCAGCAGCCAAGATCCCCCCGGCCTAGGGGAGCTGTTTTTT.

The chain recombines TRBV27 with TRBJ2-2; D unresolved. This CDR3 is 15 amino acids long. V was clipped by 5 bases and J by 6 bases, with 16 bases between them. In germline, CDR1 is MNHEY, CDR2 SMNVEV (reference sequence). CDR3 residues: CASSQDTRVSGELFF. In DNA, the CDR3 is TGTGCCAGCAGTCAAGACACAAGGGTGTCCGGGGAGCTGTTTTTT.

J is TRBJ1-1 and V is TRBV12-2. TRBV12-2 is a documented pseudogene. The CDR3 loop spans 14 amino acids. CDR3 sequence (DNA): TGTGCAAGTCGGGGGGAGAGGATGAACACTGAAGCTTTCTTT. The encoded protein is CASRGERMNTEAFF.

The J gene is TRBJ2-2, the V gene TRBV5-1; 11 bases fit TRBD2. With V trimmed by 7 bases and J by 1 base, 6 bases remained unmatched. The CDR3 is 16 amino acids. From germline, CDR1 is SGHRS and CDR2 YFSETQ. The CDR3 nucleotides read TGCGCCAGCCGAGGGACTAGCGGCATGAACACCGGGGAGCTGTTTTTT. Amino acid sequence: CASRGTSGMNTGELFF.

Points on this clone: The sample holds other DNA sequences that translate to the same CDR3. J is TRBJ1-2 and V is TRBV7-9; 8 bases align to TRBD1. The ends lost 7 bases at V and 2 bases at J; junction bases unmatched: 6. From germline, CDR1 is SEHNR and CDR2 FQNEAQ (reference sequence). This CDR3 is 14 amino acids long. CDR3: CASNPDRGNYGYTF. The CDR3 region has the DNA TGTGCCAGCAACCCAGACAGGGGCAACTATGGCTACACCTTC.

CDR3 sequence (DNA): TGTGCCAGCAGTTTGGGTGAGGGCGACGAGCAGTACTTC. Its protein is CASSLGEGDEQYF. This rearrangement joins TRBV12-3 or TRBV12-4 to TRBJ2-7, with D possibly being TRBD2 (5 bases). V lost 3 bases and J lost 5, with 11 bases in between. The CDR3 runs 13 residues.

The rearrangement links TRBV11-2 to TRBJ1-1, with a weak D call TRBD1 (5 bases). V shed 2 bases and J shed 8 bases, with 9 bases lying between them. CDR1 is SGHAT and CDR2 is FQNNGV in the germline V gene. This CDR3 is built from 12 residues. This CDR3 reads CASSLQGREAFF. CDR3 sequence (DNA): TGTGCCAGCAGCTTACAGGGCAGAGAAGCTTTCTTT.

V is TRBV7-2 and J is TRBJ1-5, with D tentatively TRBD1 (5 bases). Germline CDR1 SGHTA, CDR2 FQGNSA. The CDR3 is 15 amino acids. V was pared by 0 bases and J by 3 bases, with 9 bases between. CDR3 bases: TGTGCCAGCAGCTTAGCGAGGGACTACAATCAGCCCCAGCATTTT. This encodes CASSLARDYNQPQHF.

The chain uses TRBV28 and TRBJ1-5; possible D gene TRBD1, 6 bases. The CDR3 covers 14 residues. The V end lost 6 bases, the J end lost 3 bases, and 12 bases lay between the germline ends. Germline assignment: CDR1 MDHEN and CDR2 SYDVKM. CDR3 in amino acids: CASRLTGPNQPQHF. CDR3 DNA: TGTGCCAGCAGGTTGACAGGTCCCAATCAGCCCCAGCATTTT.

This chain links TRBV6-5 with TRBJ1-1; D is perhaps TRBD1 (5 bases). The CDR3 has 14 residues. Trimming took off 5 bases at V and 0 bases at J, with 10 bases between the two ends. Per the germline V gene, CDR1 is MNHEY and CDR2 is SVGAGI. The CDR3 sequence: CASSSGTVNTEAFF. The CDR3 DNA follows: TGTGCCAGCAGTAGCGGGACGGTGAACACTGAAGCTTTCTTT.

The chain recombines TRBV27 with TRBJ2-1; unclear D gene. CDR1 MNHEY and CDR2 SMNVEV come from the germline V gene (reference sequence). The CDR3 totals 12 residues. Trimming cost V 2 bases and J 10 bases, with 9 bases left between them. The CDR3 is CASSLRGLEQFF. The CDR3 region has the DNA TGTGCCAGCAGTTTAAGAGGCCTAGAGCAGTTCTTC.

The chain couples TRBV7-6 to TRBJ1-1; the D gene is possibly TRBD1 (5 bases). The germline gives CDR1 SGHVS, CDR2 FNYEAQ. The CDR3 covers 14 residues. Deletions cut 0 bases from V and 4 bases from J, with 9 bases between. CDR3 coding DNA: TGTGCCAGCAGCTTAGCCCAGGGAATCACTGAAGCTTTCTTT. Protein sequence: CASSLAQGITEAFF.

This clone was observed a single time. This chain uses TRBV11-2 with TRBJ2-3; D is ambiguous. V gave up 1 base and J gave up 1 base, with 9 bases separating them. The CDR3 has 15 amino acids. Germline loops: CDR1 SGHAT, CDR2 FQNNGV. The DNA of the CDR3 is TGTGCCAGCAGCTTAGCTTTCCAGGGCACAGATACGCAGTATTTT. Its translation: CASSLAFQGTDTQYF.

The CDR3 region is CASSLPTNQPQHF. The DNA for the CDR3 is TGTGCCAGCAGTTTACCGACCAATCAGCCCCAGCATTTT. The chain is built from TRBV28 and TRBJ1-5; D remains ambiguous. V lost 2 bases and J 3 bases, leaving 5 bases between the germline ends. The V gene's germline CDR1 is MDHEN and CDR2 SYDVKM. CDR3 length equals 13 residues. The full variable domain, in which reference TRBV28 and TRBJ1-5 provide the parts outside the CDR3, is DVKVTQSSRYLVKRTGEKVFLECVQDMDHENMFWYRQDPGLGLRLIYFSYDVKMKEKGDIPEGYSVSREKKERFSLILESASTNQTSMYLCASSLPTNQPQHFGDGTRLSIL.

This chain links TRBV27 with TRBJ1-2, with TRBD1 as a possible D gene (6 bases). V dropped 1 base and J dropped 3 bases, with 12 bases sitting between them. This CDR3 is built from 15 residues. CDR1 and CDR2 from the germline V gene are MNHEY and SMNVEV (reference sequence). Here the CDR3 reads CASSLFLGGYYGYTF. CDR3 sequence (DNA): TGTGCCAGCAGTTTATTCCTAGGGGGGTACTATGGCTACACCTTC.

The chain links TRBV7-8 to TRBJ1-5; maybe TRBD1 (5 bases). The germline gives CDR1 SGHVS, CDR2 FQNEAQ. V lost 1 base to trimming and J lost 0 bases, with 16 bases between them. CDR3 size: 18 residues. The CDR3 DNA reads TGTGCCAGCAGCTTAGGCAGGGTACCCCCTATTAGCAATCAGCCCCAGCATTTT. Protein: CASSLGRVPPISNQPQHF. The variable domain in full, with the rest retrieved from reference TRBV7-8 and TRBJ1-5, is GAGVSQSPRYKVAKRGQDVALRCDPISGHVSLFWYQQALGQGPEFLTYFQNEAQLDKSGLPSDRFFAERPEGSVSTLKIQRTQQEDSAVYLCASSLGRVPPISNQPQHFGDGTRLSIL.

This chain joins TRBV11-2 and TRBJ2-7, with 7 positions matching TRBD2. V shed 6 bases, J shed 4 bases, and the junction held 12 bases outside the gene matches. This CDR3 region has 15 residues. Germline V lookup: CDR1 SGHAT, CDR2 FQNNGV. CDR3 in amino acids: CASRVAGVGVYEQYF. The CDR3 region has the DNA TGTGCCAGCAGGGTAGCGGGCGTCGGAGTGTACGAGCAGTACTTC.

The gene calls are TRBV9 and TRBJ1-2, with 7 bases matching TRBD1. There are 15 residues in the CDR3. Germline V gives CDR1 SGDLS, CDR2 YYNGEE. V lost 3 bases, J lost 3 bases, and 8 bases stayed unmatched. As DNA, the CDR3 is TGTGCCAGCAGCGGCTGGACAGGTACTTACTATGGCTACACCTTC. Translating gives CASSGWTGTYYGYTF.

The rearrangement uses TRBV9 and TRBJ1-1; D gene uncertain. The CDR3 totals 14 residues. V lost 5 bases and J lost 4, with 15 bases in between. The germline V gene has CDR1 SGDLS and CDR2 YYNGEE. The DNA of the CDR3 is TGTGCCAGCAGTCAAGACAAGGAAGGCACTGAAGCTTTCTTT. Its protein product is CASSQDKEGTEAFF.